The 15 T cell receptor beta chains presented below share a single source sample, sequenced in a study of blood T cells in healthy people across ages. PCR was performed a second time for 7 to 11 cycles using a sample-barcoded 5' primer and a J-beta primer mix. TCRdb called the 5' RACE reads again in MiXCR, with one record for every CDR3 protein. The sample carries approximately 810,000 distinct CDR3 sequences, more than 25% recorded once. Sequencing was done on a sample of blood. Source of these receptors: an elderly woman in good health.

This clonotype has a count of ten or more. The rearrangement joins TRBV5-1 to TRBJ2-5, with a weak D call TRBD1 (5 bases). Trimming removed 1 base from V and 5 bases from J, with 12 bases in between. This CDR3 contains 14 residues. Germline V gene lookup returns CDR1 SGHRS and CDR2 YFSETQ. The CDR3 nucleotides read TGCGCCAGCAGCTTGCAGGGAACGAAGGAGACCCAGTACTTC. This sequence encodes CASSLQGTKETQYF.

This clonotype was seen more than once but under ten times. Possible read error: a much larger clone is one base away. CDR3 loop: CATSREALYSYNERFF. DNA for the CDR3: TGTGCCACCAGCAGAGAAGCCCTCTACTCCTACAATGAGCGGTTCTTC. The V gene is TRBV15, the J gene TRBJ2-1; D call uncertain. Per germline, CDR1 LNHNV and CDR2 YYDKDF (reference sequence). CDR3 length equals 16 residues.

This clonotype was detected ten times or more. The chain uses TRBV12-3 or TRBV12-4 and TRBJ2-6; D not resolved. Deletions cut 3 bases from V and 1 base from J, with 16 bases between. The CDR3 runs 18 residues. The CDR3 DNA reads TGTGCCAGCAGTTTTGTCAGGCCCTTAGGGTCTGGGGCCAACGTCCTGACTTTC. Residues: CASSFVRPLGSGANVLTF.

This clonotype occurred many times. The chain recombines TRBV29-1 with TRBJ2-3, with 11 bases lining up with TRBD2. V lost 5 bases to trimming and J lost 3 bases; unmatched junction nucleotides: 13. CDR1 is SQVTM and CDR2 is ANQGSEA in the germline V gene. The CDR3 has 17 residues. The CDR3 bases are TGCAGCGTTTTTAAGCCTCTGGTAGCGGGGGGGACAGATACGCAGTATTTT. It translates to CSVFKPLVAGGTDTQYF.

A word on this clonotype: This sequence may be a read error, since a much larger clone differs from it by one base. V usage is TRBV7-7 and J usage is TRBJ2-3, with D perhaps matching TRBD1 (5 bases). The CDR3 consists of 13 residues. Germline V CDR1 and CDR2: SSHAT, FNYEAQ (reference sequence). In DNA, the CDR3 is TGTGCTGTAGGGCAGGGAAGCACAGATACGCAGTATTTT. This gives the protein CAVGQGSTDTQYF. The whole variable domain, remainder taken from reference TRBV7-7 and TRBJ2-3, is GAGVSQSPRYKVTKRGQDVTLRCDPISSHATLYWYQQALGQGPEFLTYFNYEAQPDKSGLPSDRFSAERPEGSISTLTIQRTEQRDSAMYRCAVGQGSTDTQYFGPGTRLTVL.

This clonotype was counted only a few times. This CDR3 is CASSKSGGGAKNIQYF. The CDR3 bases are TGTGCCAGCAGCAAATCGGGGGGGGGAGCCAAAAACATTCAGTACTTC. The chain employs TRBV21-1 and TRBJ2-4; the table gives TRBD1 as D, unverified against the DNA. TRBV21-1 is flagged as a pseudogene. This CDR3 has 16 residues.

There are many counts of this clonotype. The V gene is TRBV7-6, the J gene TRBJ2-3, with unresolved D. The germline V gene encodes CDR1 SGHVS and CDR2 FNYEAQ. The CDR3 is made up of 15 amino acids. V lost 5 bases and J 0 bases, leaving 12 bases between the germline ends. CDR3 region: CASSTRPLSTDTQYF. The CDR3 coding sequence is TGTGCCAGCAGCACCCGCCCGCTTAGCACAGATACGCAGTATTTT.

This clonotype was detected ten times or more. The J gene is TRBJ1-2, the V gene TRBV5-1, with a tentative D call TRBD1 (5 bases). Germline assignment: CDR1 SGHRS and CDR2 YFSETQ. CDR3 size: 15 residues. V lost 2 bases to trimming and J lost 8 bases, with 19 bases between them. CDR3 nucleotides: TGCGCCAGCAGCTTACAAGGACAATCGCCTGGGGGCTACACCTTC. It codes for CASSLQGQSPGGYTF.

As concerns this clonotype: The conserved phenylalanine or tryptophan is not found at the CDR3 terminus, so this likely reflects a read error. This rearrangement joins TRBV12-3 or TRBV12-4 to TRBJ2-3, with TRBD2 as a possible D gene (5 bases). The CDR3 spans 12 residues. Trimming removed 8 bases at V and 8 bases at J, with 14 bases between. CDR3 coding DNA: TGTGCCAGCGGAGTGAGGGAAGGTACGCAGTATTCT. This translates into CASGVREGTQYS.

There are many counts of this clonotype. The chain couples TRBV4-1 to TRBJ2-3; 9 bases agree with TRBD1. The CDR3 covers 16 residues. Germline CDR1 MGHRA, CDR2 YSYEKL. The V gene end was trimmed by 4 bases and the J gene end by 1 base; junction bases not matched to a gene: 6. Here the CDR3 DNA reads TGCGCCAGCAGCCTTTTGGACAGGGGAGGCACAGATACGCAGTATTTT. Its translation: CASSLLDRGGTDTQYF.

In the case of this clonotype: Possible read error: a much larger clone is one base away. The chain couples TRBV6-4 to TRBJ2-1, with no clear D. This CDR3 has 14 residues. Per germline, CDR1 MRHNA and CDR2 SNTAGT. This chain's CDR3 is CASSGRHGNNEKFF. In DNA form, the CDR3 reads TGTGCCAGCAGTGGAAGGCACGGCAACAATGAGAAGTTCTTC.

Ten or more counts support this clonotype. The rearrangement links TRBV6-5 to TRBJ2-1; 9 bases map to TRBD2. This CDR3 contains 15 residues. Germline V gene sequence: CDR1 MNHEY, CDR2 SVGAGI. V shed 5 bases and J 9 bases; nucleotides not matched to a gene: 11. CDR3 DNA sequence: TGTGCCAGCAGTGCCGTTTTTGCGGGGGGGCTTGAGCAGTTCTTC. It specifies CASSAVFAGGLEQFF.

This clonotype appeared a few times. The rearrangement joins TRBV6-6 to TRBJ1-2, with TRBD1 as a possible D gene (5 bases). The CDR3 has 14 amino acids. The V and J ends lost 0 bases and 4 bases respectively, with 9 bases between them. Germline V gene sequence: CDR1 MNHNY, CDR2 SVGAGI (reference sequence). CDR3 DNA sequence: TGTGCCAGCAGTTACTCGGGACCGACCTATGGCTACACCTTC. It specifies CASSYSGPTYGYTF.

Concerning this clonotype itself: No conserved phenylalanine or tryptophan ends this CDR3, so it is likely a read error. The DNA is left out, because the CDR3 cannot be placed on it with certainty; the CDR3 is given as TCRdb lists it. The genes are TRBV9 and TRBJ1-4. 15 amino acids form the CDR3, both terminal residues included. The germline CDR1 and CDR2 sequences are SGDLS and YYNGEE. This CDR3 is CASSAGPSTNEKRFC.

This clonotype was recorded many times. This chain connects TRBV5-1 to TRBJ2-7, with a weak D call TRBD1 (6 bases). The CDR3 is made up of 13 amino acids. The V end was cut by 4 bases, the J end by 0 bases, with 8 bases between. Germline V gene sequence: CDR1 SGHRS, CDR2 YFSETQ. This CDR3 reads CASSGDISYEQYF. In DNA form, the CDR3 reads TGCGCCAGCAGCGGGGACATCTCCTACGAGCAGTACTTC.